The 30 T cell receptor beta chains reported below all come from one sample, sequenced in a study of cytomegalovirus exposure and HLA in healthy donors. 60 Vbeta and 13 Jbeta primers were used in PCR. Only in-frame clones appear in the TCRdb table, and some are missing; sequencing was by immunoSEQ multiplex PCR. The sample consists of roughly 180,000 clones, over 65% of them appearing once. Input material: PBMCs. Receptors originate from a woman aged 25 to 39 in good health and CMV-seropositive.

The chain uses TRBV30 and TRBJ1-1, with 8 nucleotides matching TRBD1. Per the germline V gene, CDR1 is GTSNPN and CDR2 is SVGIG (reference sequence). The CDR3 length is 14 residues. The V gene end was trimmed by 2 bases and the J gene end by 3 bases; junction bases not matched to a gene: 5. In nucleotides, the CDR3 is TGTGCCTGGAGTCACAGGGGGTATGACACTGAAGCTTTCTTT. This sequence encodes CAWSHRGYDTEAFF.

The chain recombines TRBV6-1 with TRBJ2-1, with TRBD2 identical over 13 bases. CDR1 and CDR2 (germline): MNHNS, SASEGT. The CDR3 has 17 amino acids. V shed 0 bases and J 7 bases; nucleotides not matched to a gene: 6. In DNA form, the CDR3 reads TGTGCCAGCAGTGAAGCGGGACTAGCGGGATTCGGGAATGAGCAGTTCTTC. This sequence encodes CASSEAGLAGFGNEQFF.

V and J are TRBV30 and TRBJ2-7, with 7 bases fitting TRBD2. With V trimmed by 1 base and J by 5 bases, 8 bases remained unmatched. This CDR3 spans 14 amino acids. From germline, CDR1 is GTSNPN and CDR2 SVGIG (reference sequence). CDR3 bases: TGTGCCTGGAGTGAAGGCGGGAGTCCCCACGAGCAGTACTTC. Amino acids: CAWSEGGSPHEQYF.

This clone was observed a few times. The chain couples TRBV2 to TRBJ1-5; perhaps TRBD1 as D (6 bases). The CDR3 consists of 15 residues. V lost 5 bases and J lost 2, with 13 bases in between. Germline V gene data show CDR1 as SNHLY and CDR2 as FYNNEI. In nucleotides, the CDR3 is TGTGCCAGCAGTCGCCTGGACAGCGGCAATCAGCCCCAGCATTTT. This translates into CASSRLDSGNQPQHF.

The V call is TRBV5-6, the J call TRBJ2-5; D might be TRBD1 (6 bases). The CDR3 totals 14 residues. In germline, CDR1 is SGHDT, CDR2 YYEEEE. Deletions cut 0 bases from V and 5 bases from J, with 11 bases between. CDR3 sequence (DNA): TGTGCCAGCAGCTTGGGGGCAGGGGCGGAGACCCAGTACTTC. Encoded protein: CASSLGAGAETQYF.

The V call is TRBV5-4, the J call TRBJ2-7, with 7 bases aligning to TRBD2. The CDR3 runs 14 residues. CDR1 is SGHNT and CDR2 is YYREEE in the germline V gene (reference sequence). V lost 4 bases to trimming and J lost 2 bases; unmatched junction nucleotides: 6. CDR3 DNA sequence: TGTGCCAGCAGCCAAGCGGGAAACCCCTACGAGCAGTACTTC. Translating gives CASSQAGNPYEQYF.

The chain combines TRBV5-6 with TRBJ2-7, with D possibly TRBD1 on 5 matching bases. V lost 0 bases and J lost 3, with 10 bases in between. This CDR3 is 14 amino acids long. The germline CDR1 and CDR2 sequences are SGHDT and YYEEEE. The CDR3 sequence is CASSLGQRNYEQYF. The DNA of the CDR3 is TGTGCCAGCAGCTTGGGACAGCGAAACTACGAGCAGTACTTC.

V gene TRBV6-5 combines with J gene TRBJ1-1, with TRBD1 matching 7 bases. The junction had 8 bases not matched to a gene; V was cut back by 7 bases and J by 0 bases. The CDR3 consists of 15 residues. Germline lookup yields CDR1 MNHEY and CDR2 SVGAGI. The CDR3 DNA is TGTGCCAGCAAACCCGGGACAGACATGAACACTGAAGCTTTCTTT. Translating it yields CASKPGTDMNTEAFF.

This chain joins TRBV5-1 and TRBJ1-1; possibly TRBD1 for D (5 bases). The V gene lost 1 base and the J gene lost 10 bases, with 11 bases spanning the gap. Germline V gene sequence: CDR1 SGHRS, CDR2 YFSETQ. This CDR3 comprises 12 residues. CDR3 sequence: CASSLNPGGAFF. CDR3 DNA sequence: TGCGCCAGCAGCTTGAATCCCGGGGGAGCTTTCTTT.

The rearrangement joins TRBV30 to TRBJ2-7; 9 bases are a match to TRBD1. This CDR3 region has 13 residues. Looked up from germline, CDR1 is GTSNPN and CDR2 is SVGIG (reference sequence). V lost 2 bases, J lost 2 bases, and 1 base stayed unmatched. As DNA, the CDR3 is TGTGCCTGGAGTTGGGACAGGGCCTACGAGCAGTACTTC. Translating it yields CAWSWDRAYEQYF. Full variable domain (outside the CDR3, taken from reference TRBV30 and TRBJ2-7): SQTIHQWPATLVQPVGSPLSLECTVEGTSNPNLYWYRQAAGRGLQLLFYSVGIGQISSEVPQNLSASRPQDRQFILSSKKLLLSDSGFYLCAWSWDRAYEQYFGPGTRLTVT.

V is TRBV28 and J is TRBJ2-7; the match to TRBD1 covers 9 bases. Per the germline V gene, CDR1 is MDHEN and CDR2 is SYDVKM. The CDR3 covers 15 residues. V was pared by 5 bases and J by 7 bases, with 12 bases of the junction left unmatched. CDR3 in amino acids: CASSDPGQGPREQYF. CDR3 nucleotides: TGTGCCAGCAGTGATCCGGGACAGGGCCCTCGGGAGCAGTACTTC.

The chain couples TRBV7-9 to TRBJ1-2, with D possibly TRBD1 on 5 matching bases. Looked up from germline, CDR1 is SEHNR and CDR2 is FQNEAQ (reference sequence). V lost 4 bases to trimming and J lost 5 bases, with 14 bases between them. The CDR3 sequence is 14 residues long. The CDR3 loop is CASSSEAGRYGYTF. CDR3 coding DNA: TGTGCCAGCAGCTCAGAGGCAGGGAGGTATGGCTACACCTTC. Looking up the rest from reference TRBV7-9 and TRBJ1-2 gives the full variable domain: DTGVSQNPRHKITKRGQNVTFRCDPISEHNRLYWYRQTLGQGPEFLTYFQNEAQLEKSRLLSDRFSAERPKGSFSTLEIQRTEQGDSAMYLCASSSEAGRYGYTFGSGTRLTVV.

In this sample, this clone turned up once. The chain links TRBV2 to TRBJ2-2; D perhaps matches TRBD1 (5 bases). The CDR3 spans 14 residues. V lost 4 bases to trimming and J lost 5 bases, with 11 bases between them. Germline V CDR1 and CDR2: SNHLY, FYNNEI. In DNA form, the CDR3 reads TGTGCCAGCAGTGGGCAGGGCGTAACCGGGGAGCTGTTTTTT. Amino acid sequence: CASSGQGVTGELFF. The full variable domain, with the rest looked up from reference TRBV2 and TRBJ2-2, is EPEVTQTPSHQVTQMGQEVILRCVPISNHLYFYWYRQILGQKVEFLVSFYNNEISEKSEIFDDQFSVERPDGSNFTLKIRSTKLEDSAMYFCASSGQGVTGELFFGEGSRLTVL.

This chain uses TRBV4-1 with TRBJ2-1, with TRBD2 matching over 8 bases. The CDR3 runs to 21 residues. Trimming took 0 bases from V and 4 from J; bases not matched to a gene: 20. The germline CDR1 and CDR2 sequences are MGHRA and YSYEKL. CDR3 sequence: CASSQDSIKEGRSGGYNEQFF. CDR3 nucleotide sequence: TGCGCCAGCAGCCAAGATAGTATTAAGGAGGGAAGGAGCGGGGGTTACAATGAGCAGTTCTTC.

The genes are TRBV5-1 and TRBJ1-5; D might be TRBD1 (5 bases). V lost 4 bases and J 5 bases, leaving 10 bases between the germline ends. This CDR3 has 13 residues. Germline CDR1 and CDR2: SGHRS and YFSETQ. Here the CDR3 DNA reads TGCGCCAGCAGCGGGGGACTTGATCAGCCCCAGCATTTT. Residues: CASSGGLDQPQHF.

The chain recombines TRBV6-5 with TRBJ2-5, with 11 bases matching TRBD1. CDR3 length: 15 amino acids. Germline CDR1 MNHEY, CDR2 SVGAGI. V was pared by 1 base and J by 5 bases, with 3 bases of the junction left unmatched. DNA for the CDR3: TGTGCCAGCAGTTACTGGACAGGGGGCATGGAGACCCAGTACTTC. Residues: CASSYWTGGMETQYF.

The chain couples TRBV30 to TRBJ2-5, with a possible D match to TRBD1 (6 bases). This CDR3 contains 10 residues. Germline V CDR1 and CDR2: GTSNPN, SVGIG (reference sequence). The CDR3 is CVGGVETQYF. DNA of the CDR3: TGTGTAGGGGGAGTTGAGACCCAGTACTTC.

J is TRBJ2-1 and V is TRBV19; 10 bases align to TRBD2. The germline V gene encodes CDR1 LNHDA and CDR2 SQIVND (reference sequence). This CDR3 is 16 amino acids long. The V segment lost 4 bases and the J segment 6 bases; nucleotides outside the gene matches: 9. CDR3 sequence reads: CASSRLAGVRSNEQFF. The CDR3 nucleotides are TGTGCCAGTAGTAGGCTAGCGGGAGTGAGAAGCAATGAGCAGTTCTTC. Together with reference TRBV19 and TRBJ2-1, the CDR3 gives the full variable domain: DGGITQSPKYLFRKEGQNVTLSCEQNLNHDAMYWYRQDPGQGLRLIYYSQIVNDFQKGDIAEGYSVSREKKESFPLTVTSAQKNPTAFYLCASSRLAGVRSNEQFFGPGTRLTVL.

The rearrangement uses TRBV7-9 and TRBJ2-2, with 8 bases fitting TRBD2. This CDR3 has 16 residues. Losses at the gene ends were 5 bases for V and 0 bases for J; bases not matched to a gene: 5. CDR1 SEHNR and CDR2 FQNEAQ come from the germline V gene (reference sequence). This CDR3 is CASSPRGLANTGELFF. CDR3 DNA sequence: TGTGCCAGCAGCCCCCGGGGACTAGCGAACACCGGGGAGCTGTTTTTT.

The CDR3 nucleotides read TGTGCCTGGTCGGCGGGAGCGGGAGAGACCCAGTACTTC. Protein sequence: CAWSAGAGETQYF. The rearrangement joins TRBV30 to TRBJ2-5; 7 bases fit TRBD2. CDR1 is GTSNPN and CDR2 is SVGIG in the germline V gene (reference sequence). This CDR3 is built from 13 residues. The V gene end was trimmed by 5 bases and the J gene end by 4 bases; junction bases not matched to a gene: 7.

The sample holds a few counts of this clone. This chain links TRBV30 with TRBJ2-3; 8 nucleotides align to TRBD1. Germline loops: CDR1 GTSNPN, CDR2 SVGIG (reference sequence). CDR3 length equals 15 residues. V shed 5 bases, J shed 0 bases, and the junction held 7 bases outside the gene matches. Written as DNA, the CDR3 is TGTGCCTGGGGACCGGGACAGGTGAGCACAGATACGCAGTATTTT. It specifies CAWGPGQVSTDTQYF.

V gene TRBV5-1 combines with J gene TRBJ2-3; 14 bases map to TRBD2. With 5 bases clipped from V and 6 bases from J, the junction kept 11 bases outside the gene matches. This CDR3 contains 17 residues. Germline-derived CDR1 and CDR2 are SGHRS and YFSETQ. Here the CDR3 DNA reads TGCGCCAGCAGGGGACTAGCGGGAGACCAATGGGGGGATACGCAGTATTTT. Protein: CASRGLAGDQWGDTQYF.

This clone was recorded a few times. The chain carries TRBV6-1 and TRBJ2-6; TRBD2 matches at 12 bases. Per the germline V gene, CDR1 is MNHNS and CDR2 is SASEGT. V dropped 4 bases and J dropped 4; count of bases not matched to a gene: 5. CDR3 length equals 17 residues. In DNA, the CDR3 is TGTGCCAGCAGTGGACTAGCGGGAGAGGGCGGGGCCAACGTCCTGACTTTC. Protein: CASSGLAGEGGANVLTF.

The CDR3 nucleotides are TGTGCCAGCAGCCCGGACAGGGTCTACAATGAGCAGTTCTTC. Its protein is CASSPDRVYNEQFF. The rearrangement links TRBV28 to TRBJ2-1; TRBD1 matches at 8 bases. Germline loops: CDR1 MDHEN, CDR2 SYDVKM. This CDR3 has 14 residues. The V and J ends lost 6 bases and 3 bases, in that order; junction bases with no gene match: 4.

Worth noting for this clone: No conserved phenylalanine or tryptophan is present at the end of the CDR3, so a read error is the likely explanation. The DNA is left out, because the CDR3 cannot be placed on it with certainty; the CDR3 is given as TCRdb lists it. This chain joins TRBV5-4 and TRBJ2-7; the table's D gene call, TRBD1, was not cross checked with the DNA. Germline CDR1 SGHNT, CDR2 YYREEE (reference sequence). The CDR3 has 11 residues if both end residues are counted. CDR3 loop: CASSLDGTTLL.

The V call is TRBV4-1, the J call TRBJ1-4, with TRBD1 matching 7 bases. After removal of 2 bases from V and 8 bases from J, the junction contained 11 bases not matched to a gene. This CDR3 has 16 amino acids. CDR1 MGHRA and CDR2 YSYEKL come from the germline V gene. The CDR3 region is CASSQTSETGREKLFF. The CDR3 DNA sequence: TGCGCCAGCAGCCAAACATCCGAGACAGGGAGAGAAAAACTGTTTTTT.

This chain connects TRBV5-1 to TRBJ1-1; possible D gene TRBD1, 6 bases. V was clipped by 0 bases and J by 0 bases, with 18 bases between them. This CDR3 comprises 18 residues. The V gene's germline CDR1 is SGHRS and CDR2 YFSETQ. The CDR3 sequence: CASSLESTQQGLNTEAFF. The CDR3 DNA reads as TGCGCCAGCAGCTTGGAATCTACGCAACAGGGACTGAACACTGAAGCTTTCTTT.

The CDR3 sequence is CASSLFVAGEGEQYF. DNA of the CDR3: TGTGCCAGCAGCTTGTTTGTAGCGGGAGAGGGCGAGCAGTACTTC. V and J are TRBV5-5 and TRBJ2-7, with 9 positions matching TRBD2. Germline V gives CDR1 SGHKS, CDR2 YYEKEE (reference sequence). CDR3 length: 15 residues. The junction had 8 bases not matched to a gene; V was cut back by 1 base and J by 6 bases.

The V call is TRBV19, the J call TRBJ1-2; perhaps TRBD1 as D (5 bases). The ends were cut back, 10 bases at V and 3 bases at J, with 15 bases in the middle. Per the germline V gene, CDR1 is LNHDA and CDR2 is SQIVND (reference sequence). CDR3 length equals 13 residues. In DNA form, the CDR3 reads TGTGCCACGGGGGGGGTGGGCCACTATGGCTACACCTTC. Its protein product is CATGGVGHYGYTF. The whole variable domain, remainder taken from reference TRBV19 and TRBJ1-2, is DGGITQSPKYLFRKEGQNVTLSCEQNLNHDAMYWYRQDPGQGLRLIYYSQIVNDFQKGDIAEGYSVSREKKESFPLTVTSAQKNPTAFYLCATGGVGHYGYTFGSGTRLTVV.

The chain carries TRBV10-2 and TRBJ1-2, with TRBD1 matching over 8 bases. This CDR3 has 13 residues. The V gene end was trimmed by 2 bases and the J gene end by 4 bases; junction bases not matched to a gene: 0. Germline values: CDR1 WSHSY, CDR2 SAAADI. CDR3 bases: TGCGCCAGCAGTGAGACAGGGGGCTATGGCTACACCTTC. Translated: CASSETGGYGYTF.